The clone carrying this T cell receptor (beta chain) appeared many times. Its antigen is not known. The CDR3 runs to 15 residues. Trimming took 4 bases from V and 5 from J; bases not matched to a gene: 11. Germline CDR1 and CDR2: SGHAT and FQNNGV. Building the TCR beta libraries relied on iRepertoire HTBI primers, and CDR3 regions underwent Arm-PCR. MiXCR, run by TCRdb on the multiplex PCR reads, gives a single entry per CDR3 protein. The data hold hundreds of thousands of distinct CDR3 sequences, with roughly 16% observed a single time. This specimen comes from a study of regulatory T cells in long-lasting Graves disease. Time point described: newly diagnosed GD, antithyroid drugs for less than 3 months. Scientists built the TCR library using RNA that was extracted from PBMCs. Study-wide results and caveats: Patients whose Graves' disease persisted exhibited lower TCR diversity than those newly diagnosed.

The same specimen was also included in a second study, on T cells in Graves' hyperthyroidism and ophthalmopathy. That source reports: The study enrolled patients aged 18 to 65 with newly diagnosed hyperthyroidism of under 2 months' duration. In the blood, most expanded thyroid clonotypes above 0.001 appeared as well. Model predictions of ophthalmopathy came a median approximately 6.8 months before onset.

The input for sequencing was peripheral blood mononuclear cells (PBMCs), taken at new diagnosis, from a patient treated with antithyroid drugs. V usage is TRBV11-2 and J usage is TRBJ2-7, with 7 bases that match TRBD1. This clonotype originated in a woman younger than 45 with Graves disease. The CDR3 region has the DNA TGTGCCAGCAGCTCCCTCCGACAGGGCTTCGACGAGCAGTACTTC. Its protein product is CASSSLRQGFDEQYF.